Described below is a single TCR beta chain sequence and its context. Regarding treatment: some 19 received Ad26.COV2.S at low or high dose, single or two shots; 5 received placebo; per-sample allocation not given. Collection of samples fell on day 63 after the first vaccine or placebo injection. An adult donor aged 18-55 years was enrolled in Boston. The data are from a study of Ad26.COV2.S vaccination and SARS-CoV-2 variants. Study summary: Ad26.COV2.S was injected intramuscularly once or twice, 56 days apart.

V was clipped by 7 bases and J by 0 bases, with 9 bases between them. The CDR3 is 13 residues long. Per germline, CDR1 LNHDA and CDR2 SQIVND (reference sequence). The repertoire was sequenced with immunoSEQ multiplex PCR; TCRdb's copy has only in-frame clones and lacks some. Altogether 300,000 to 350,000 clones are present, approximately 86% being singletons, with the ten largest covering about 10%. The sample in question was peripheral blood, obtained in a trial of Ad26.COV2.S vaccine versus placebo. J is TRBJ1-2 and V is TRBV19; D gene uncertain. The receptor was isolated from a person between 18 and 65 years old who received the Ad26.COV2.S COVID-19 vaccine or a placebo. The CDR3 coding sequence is TGTGCCAGTAAAGACTGGACTAACTATGGCTACACCTTC. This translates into CASKDWTNYGYTF.